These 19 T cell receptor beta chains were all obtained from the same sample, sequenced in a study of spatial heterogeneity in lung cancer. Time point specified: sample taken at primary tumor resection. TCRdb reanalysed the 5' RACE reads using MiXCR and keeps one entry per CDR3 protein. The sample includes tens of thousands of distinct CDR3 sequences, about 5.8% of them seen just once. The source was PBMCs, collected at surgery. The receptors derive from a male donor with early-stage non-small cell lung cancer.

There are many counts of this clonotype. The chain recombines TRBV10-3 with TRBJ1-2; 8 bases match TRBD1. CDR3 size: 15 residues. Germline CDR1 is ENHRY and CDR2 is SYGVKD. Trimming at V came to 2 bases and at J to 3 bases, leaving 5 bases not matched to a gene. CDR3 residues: CAISEPMGQDYGYTF. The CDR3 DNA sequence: TGTGCCATCAGTGAGCCGATGGGACAGGACTATGGCTACACCTTC.

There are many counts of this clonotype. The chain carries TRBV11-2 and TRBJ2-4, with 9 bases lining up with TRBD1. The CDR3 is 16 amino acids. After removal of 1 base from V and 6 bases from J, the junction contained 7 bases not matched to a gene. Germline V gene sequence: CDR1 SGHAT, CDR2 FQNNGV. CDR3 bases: TGTGCCAGCAGCTTAGGGGACAGGGTTGGTGGAAACATTCAGTACTTC. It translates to CASSLGDRVGGNIQYF.

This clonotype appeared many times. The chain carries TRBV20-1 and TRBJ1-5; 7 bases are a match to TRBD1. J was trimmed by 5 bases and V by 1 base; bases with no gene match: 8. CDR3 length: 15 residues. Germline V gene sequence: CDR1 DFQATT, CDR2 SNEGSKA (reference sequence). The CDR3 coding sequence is TGCAGTGCTAGAGCAGGACAGGCTGACTATCAGCCCCAGCATTTT. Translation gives CSARAGQADYQPQHF.

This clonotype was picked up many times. The CDR3 DNA follows: TGTGCCAGCGTCTACTTAGAGGGACCTCACTACGAGCAGTACTTC. Residues: CASVYLEGPHYEQYF. The J gene is TRBJ2-7, the V gene TRBV7-9; D is possibly TRBD1 or TRBD2 (5 bases each). Germline V gives CDR1 SEHNR, CDR2 FQNEAQ (reference sequence). The CDR3 is made up of 15 amino acids. The ends were cut back, 8 bases at V and 3 bases at J, with 20 bases in the middle. Using reference TRBV7-9 and TRBJ2-7 for the parts outside the CDR3, the full variable domain is DTGVSQNPRHKITKRGQNVTFRCDPISEHNRLYWYRQTLGQGPEFLTYFQNEAQLEKSRLLSDRFSAERPKGSFSTLEIQRTEQGDSAMYLCASVYLEGPHYEQYFGPGTRLTVT.

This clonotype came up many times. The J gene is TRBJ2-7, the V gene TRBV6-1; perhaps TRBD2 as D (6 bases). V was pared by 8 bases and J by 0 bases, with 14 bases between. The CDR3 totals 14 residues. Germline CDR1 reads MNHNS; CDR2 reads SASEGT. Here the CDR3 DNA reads TGTGCCAGCTCCAGCGGGCGAACCTCCTACGAGCAGTACTTC. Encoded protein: CASSSGRTSYEQYF.

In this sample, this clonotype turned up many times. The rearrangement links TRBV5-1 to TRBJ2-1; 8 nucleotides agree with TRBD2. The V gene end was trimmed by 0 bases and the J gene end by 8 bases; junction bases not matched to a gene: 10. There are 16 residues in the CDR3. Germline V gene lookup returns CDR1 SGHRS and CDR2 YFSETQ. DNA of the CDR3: TGCGCCAGCAGCTTGGCCGGTTCTAGCGGGCTCGATGAGCAGTTCTTC. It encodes CASSLAGSSGLDEQFF.

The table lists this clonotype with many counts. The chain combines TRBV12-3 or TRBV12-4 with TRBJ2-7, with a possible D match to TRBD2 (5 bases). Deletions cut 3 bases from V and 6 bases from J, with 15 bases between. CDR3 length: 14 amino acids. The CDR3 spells CASSLGVALSEQYF. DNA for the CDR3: TGTGCCAGCAGTTTGGGAGTAGCCCTTAGCGAGCAGTACTTC.

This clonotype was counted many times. As DNA, the CDR3 is TGTGCCAGCAGCGGCAGCACTAGCGTCAAAAACATTCAGTACTTC. It is translated as CASSGSTSVKNIQYF. V gene TRBV3-1 combines with J gene TRBJ2-4; 7 nucleotides match TRBD2. Looked up from germline, CDR1 is LGHDT and CDR2 is YNNKEL (reference sequence). The J segment lost 3 bases and the V segment lost 5 bases, leaving 7 bases of the junction unmatched. This CDR3 has 15 residues.

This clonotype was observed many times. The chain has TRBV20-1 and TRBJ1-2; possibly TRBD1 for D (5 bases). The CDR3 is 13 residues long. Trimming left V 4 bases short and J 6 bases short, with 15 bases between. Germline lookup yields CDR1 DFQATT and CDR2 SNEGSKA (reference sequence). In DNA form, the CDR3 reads TGCAGTGCTATGAGGGACGCTACGGATGGCTACACCTTC. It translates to CSAMRDATDGYTF.

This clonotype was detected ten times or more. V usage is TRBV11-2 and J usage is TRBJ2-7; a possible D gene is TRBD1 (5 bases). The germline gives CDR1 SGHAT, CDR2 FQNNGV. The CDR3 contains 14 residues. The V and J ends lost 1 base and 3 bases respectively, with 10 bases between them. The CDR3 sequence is CASSLGQTFYEQYF. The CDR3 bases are TGTGCCAGCAGCTTAGGACAGACCTTCTACGAGCAGTACTTC.

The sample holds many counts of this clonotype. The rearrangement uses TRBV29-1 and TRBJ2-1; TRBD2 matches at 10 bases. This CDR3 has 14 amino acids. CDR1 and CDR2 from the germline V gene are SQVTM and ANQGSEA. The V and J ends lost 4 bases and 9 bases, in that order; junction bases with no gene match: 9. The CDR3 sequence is CSVVVAGGRGEQFF. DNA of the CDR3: TGCAGCGTTGTGGTAGCGGGAGGACGGGGTGAGCAGTTCTTC.

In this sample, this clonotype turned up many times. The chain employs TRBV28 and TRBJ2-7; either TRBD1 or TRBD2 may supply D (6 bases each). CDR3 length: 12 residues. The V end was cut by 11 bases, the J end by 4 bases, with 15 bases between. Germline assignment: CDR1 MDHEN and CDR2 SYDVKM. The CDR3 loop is CAGGGLGYEQYF. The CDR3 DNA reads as TGTGCCGGAGGGGGTTTAGGGTACGAGCAGTACTTC.

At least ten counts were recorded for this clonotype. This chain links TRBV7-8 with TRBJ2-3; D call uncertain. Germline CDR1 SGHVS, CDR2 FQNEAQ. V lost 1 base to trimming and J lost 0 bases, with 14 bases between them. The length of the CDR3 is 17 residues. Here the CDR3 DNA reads TGTGCCAGCAGCTTAGGGTGGTTGATGGGAAGCACAGATACGCAGTATTTT. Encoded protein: CASSLGWLMGSTDTQYF.

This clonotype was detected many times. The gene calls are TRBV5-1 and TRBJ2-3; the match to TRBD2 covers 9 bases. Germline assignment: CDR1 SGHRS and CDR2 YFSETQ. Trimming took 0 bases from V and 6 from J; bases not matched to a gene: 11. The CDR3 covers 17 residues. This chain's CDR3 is CASSLEPVASGTDTQYF. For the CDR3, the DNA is TGCGCCAGCAGCTTGGAACCAGTGGCTAGCGGGACCGATACGCAGTATTTT.

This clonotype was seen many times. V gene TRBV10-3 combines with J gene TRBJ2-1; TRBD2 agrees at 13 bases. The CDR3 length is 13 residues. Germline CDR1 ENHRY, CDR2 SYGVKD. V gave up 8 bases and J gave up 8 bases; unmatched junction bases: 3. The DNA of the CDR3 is TGTGCCATCCGGACTAGCGGGAGCGATGAGCAGTTCTTC. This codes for CAIRTSGSDEQFF.

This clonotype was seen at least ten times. Here the CDR3 reads CASSQGDRDSGEQYF. The CDR3 DNA follows: TGCGCCAGCAGCCAAGGGGACAGGGATTCAGGGGAGCAGTACTTC. The rearrangement links TRBV4-1 to TRBJ2-7, with 9 bases identical to TRBD1. Germline CDR1 MGHRA, CDR2 YSYEKL. The J segment lost 7 bases and the V segment lost 1 base, leaving 8 bases of the junction unmatched. The CDR3 is 15 residues long.

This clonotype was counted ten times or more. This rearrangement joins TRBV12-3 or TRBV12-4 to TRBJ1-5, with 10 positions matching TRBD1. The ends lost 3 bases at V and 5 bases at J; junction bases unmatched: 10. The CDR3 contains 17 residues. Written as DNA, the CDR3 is TGTGCCAGCAGTTTTGGTACCGGGACAGGGGCTTATCAGCCCCAGCATTTT. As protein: CASSFGTGTGAYQPQHF.

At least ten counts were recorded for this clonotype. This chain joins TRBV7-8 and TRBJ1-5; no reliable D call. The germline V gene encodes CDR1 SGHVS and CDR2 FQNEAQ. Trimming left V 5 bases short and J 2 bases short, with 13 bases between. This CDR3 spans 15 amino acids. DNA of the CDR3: TGTGCCAGCAGCAAAGAATTTCAGGGCAATCAGCCCCAGCATTTT. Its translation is CASSKEFQGNQPQHF.

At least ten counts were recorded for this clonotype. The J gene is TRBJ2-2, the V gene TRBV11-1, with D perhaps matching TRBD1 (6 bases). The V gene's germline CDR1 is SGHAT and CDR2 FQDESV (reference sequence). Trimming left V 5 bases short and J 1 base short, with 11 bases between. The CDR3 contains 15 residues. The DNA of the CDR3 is TGTGCCAGCAGCCACCGGGACAAGAACACCGGGGAGCTGTTTTTT. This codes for CASSHRDKNTGELFF.